This record looks at one T cell receptor beta chain sequence and its context. The germline V gene encodes CDR1 MNHEY and CDR2 SVGAGI. This CDR3 has 16 residues. V was trimmed by 1 base and J by 1 base, leaving 12 bases between them. This sample is part of a study of T-cell memory formation after mild COVID-19. TCRdb redid the calling of the 5' RACE reads with MiXCR, one entry per CDR3 protein. The data hold fewer than 350,000 distinct CDR3 sequences, with under 20% observed a single time. The TCR comes from a man between 18 and 29 years old who had mild COVID-19 (a few samples of this study predate the infection). Cell type and time point are not known. Sequencing used PBMCs or a T cell subset sorted from them (not recorded which). V gene TRBV6-5 combines with J gene TRBJ2-3, with D possibly being TRBD1 or TRBD2 (6 bases each). For the CDR3, the DNA is TGTGCCAGCAGTTACTTCAGAGGGGGGCGCACAGATACGCAGTATTTT. It translates to CASSYFRGGRTDTQYF.